Following are 11 T cell receptor beta chains from one sample sequenced in a study of Ad26.COV2.S vaccination and SARS-CoV-2 variants. The protocol was immunoSEQ multiplex PCR, while the TCRdb copy is restricted to in-frame clones and leaves out a portion. The sample yields 450,000 to 550,000 clones, 89% seen once. As to treatment: about 20 received Ad26.COV2.S at low or high dose, single or two shots; about 5 received placebo; per-sample allocation not given. Day 63 after the first injection of vaccine or placebo was the sampling time. Sequencing was performed on peripheral blood, taken in a trial of Ad26.COV2.S vaccine versus placebo. The origin of the receptors is a person between 18 and 65 years old who received the Ad26.COV2.S COVID-19 vaccine or a placebo.

The gene calls are TRBV21-1 and TRBJ2-7; the D segment call TRBD1 is taken from the table without a DNA check. TRBV21-1 corresponds to a pseudogene. This CDR3 has 16 amino acids. DNA of the CDR3: TGTGCCAGCAGCAAAGGCATTCGACAGGGGAATAGGAGGCAGTACTTC. Translated: CASSKGIRQGNRRQYF.

This chain links TRBV6-6 with TRBJ2-1; TRBD1 matches 9 bases. V was pared by 1 base and J by 5 bases, with 6 bases of the junction left unmatched. CDR3 length equals 16 residues. Germline lookup yields CDR1 MNHNY and CDR2 SVGAGI (reference sequence). CDR3 sequence: CASSYYRQGDNNEQFF. The DNA of the CDR3 is TGTGCCAGCAGTTACTACCGACAGGGGGACAACAATGAGCAGTTCTTC.

The rearrangement links TRBV9 to TRBJ2-7; the D gene is possibly TRBD1 (5 bases). V shed 4 bases and J shed 2 bases, with 16 bases lying between them. CDR3 length: 15 amino acids. CDR1 SGDLS and CDR2 YYNGEE come from the germline V gene. The CDR3 coding sequence is TGTGCCAGCAGCCCGGACATAGCAAACGCCTACGAGCAGTACTTC. Translating it yields CASSPDIANAYEQYF.

This clone was counted a single time. An end of the junction does not agree with germline; a read error may underlie this. V usage is TRBV28 and J usage is TRBJ1-2; D remains ambiguous. Germline assignment: CDR1 MDHEN and CDR2 SYDVKM. This CDR3 is built from 13 residues. CDR3 DNA sequence: TGTGCCAGCACCGTGGACCGCTCTCTTGCTGTAGCCTTC. Amino acid sequence: CASTVDRSLAVAF.

This clone was seen only once. The chain links TRBV14 to TRBJ2-3; TRBD2 agrees at 8 bases. This CDR3 is built from 17 residues. V shed 0 bases, J shed 0 bases, and the junction held 5 bases outside the gene matches. CDR1 and CDR2 (germline): SGHDN, FVKESK. The CDR3 loop reads CASSQDPSGPSTDTQYF. The CDR3 DNA reads as TGTGCCAGCAGCCAAGACCCTAGCGGGCCTAGCACAGATACGCAGTATTTT. Combining the CDR3 with reference TRBV14 and TRBJ2-3 gives the whole variable domain EAGVTQFPSHSVIEKGQTVTLRCDPISGHDNLYWYRRVMGKEIKFLLHFVKESKQDESGMPNNRFLAERTGGTYSTLKVQPAELEDSGVYFCASSQDPSGPSTDTQYFGPGTRLTVL.

CDR3 sequence reads: CASSSDHSGANVLTF. In DNA form, the CDR3 reads TGTGCCAGCAGTTCAGATCATTCTGGGGCCAACGTCCTGACTTTC. The J gene is TRBJ2-6, the V gene TRBV27, with D unclear. The V end was cut by 4 bases, the J end by 1 base, with 8 bases between. The germline gives CDR1 MNHEY, CDR2 SMNVEV (reference sequence). This CDR3 region has 15 residues.

V gene TRBV27 combines with J gene TRBJ1-3; D is unclear. The CDR3 loop spans 15 amino acids. Trimming pared 4 bases from V and 0 bases from J, leaving 10 bases between. Germline V gene lookup returns CDR1 MNHEY and CDR2 SMNVEV (reference sequence). The CDR3 here is CASSSGVLSGNTIYF. CDR3 bases: TGTGCCAGCAGTTCCGGGGTCCTCTCTGGAAACACCATATATTTT.

This clone has only one observation. The gene calls are TRBV7-2 and TRBJ1-6; the D gene is possibly TRBD1 (5 bases). V lost 6 bases and J 0 bases, leaving 9 bases between the germline ends. The length of the CDR3 is 15 residues. Germline-derived CDR1 and CDR2 are SGHTA and FQGNSA. CDR3 sequence (DNA): TGTGCCAGCAGGCAGGGTCTCTCCTATAATTCACCCCTCCACTTT. It translates to CASRQGLSYNSPLHF.

The genes are TRBV30 and TRBJ1-5; weak D call: TRBD1 (5 bases). This CDR3 is built from 14 residues. Germline values: CDR1 GTSNPN, CDR2 SVGIG (reference sequence). V gave up 0 bases and J gave up 4 bases, with 10 bases separating them. DNA of the CDR3: TGTGCCTGGAGTGTAGGGACCACGAATCAGCCCCAGCATTTT. Its protein is CAWSVGTTNQPQHF.

This clone was counted between two and nine times. The limits of the CDR3 on the DNA are not certain, so only TCRdb's listed CDR3 is given. CDR3 region: CASSHSGSFLETQYF. The J gene is TRBJ2-5, the V gene TRBV5-4; TRBD2 is taken as the D call from the table, unchecked against the DNA. Counting both end residues, the CDR3 totals 15 amino acids. CDR1 and CDR2 (germline): SGHNT, YYREEE (reference sequence).

J is TRBJ1-1 and V is TRBV6-5; D not resolved. V lost 2 bases, J lost 2 bases, and 12 bases lay in between. The germline gives CDR1 MNHEY, CDR2 SVGAGI. This CDR3 has 15 amino acids. Written as DNA, the CDR3 is TGTGCCAGCAGTTACCGGCAGACTTACAACACTGAAGCTTTCTTT. Protein: CASSYRQTYNTEAFF.